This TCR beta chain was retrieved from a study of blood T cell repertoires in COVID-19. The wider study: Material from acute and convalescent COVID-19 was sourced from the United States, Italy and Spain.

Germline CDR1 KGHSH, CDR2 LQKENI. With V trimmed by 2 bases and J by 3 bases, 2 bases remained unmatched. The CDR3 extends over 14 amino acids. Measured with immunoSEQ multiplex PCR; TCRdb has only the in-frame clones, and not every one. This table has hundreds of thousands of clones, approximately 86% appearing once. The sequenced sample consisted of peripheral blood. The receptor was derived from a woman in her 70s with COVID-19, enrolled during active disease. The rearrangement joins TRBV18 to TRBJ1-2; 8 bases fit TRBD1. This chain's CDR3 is CASSPSTGDYGYTF. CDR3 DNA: TGTGCCAGCTCACCATCGACAGGGGACTATGGCTACACCTTC.